This note documents a single T cell receptor beta chain sequence. Its specificity is not known. These data are taken from a study of beta chain features in type 1 diabetes. General observations from the study: Whether TCRB rearrangement is influenced by HLA type went unresolved here. Type 1 diabetes patients had TCRB CDR3s that were shorter (moderately but significantly so) in all four CD4+ subsets. cDNA sequencing could over-represent cells with high TCR expression.

cDNA synthesis used the whole RNA isolate, giving expressed TCRB sequences. The table came from immunoSEQ multiplex PCR; TCRdb's copy has only in-frame clones and leaves some out. This repertoire shows around 360,000 clones, over 9.5% found once; its top ten account for about 0.01%. The CDR3 consists of 15 residues. Germline-derived CDR1 and CDR2 are LNHNV and YYDKDF (reference sequence). V was trimmed by 1 base and J by 4 bases, leaving 11 bases between them. This sequence joins TRBV15 and TRBJ1-3; weak D call: TRBD1 (5 bases). Sequencing input: naive CD4+ T cells from blood. The sequence came from a young woman with type 1 diabetes. The CDR3 region is CATSRGSPGGNTIYF. In nucleotides, the CDR3 is TGTGCCACCAGCAGAGGTTCGCCAGGGGGAAACACCATATATTTT.